This TCR beta chain was captured in a study of shared clonotypes between healthy human individuals. V shed 3 bases and J shed 2 bases, with 15 bases lying between them. The CDR3 is made up of 15 amino acids. Germline V gene lookup returns CDR1 SGHRS and CDR2 YFSETQ. CD45RO-negative, CCR7-positively selected cells formed the naive CD8 fraction, excluding terminally differentiated effector memory CD45RA+ cells. The authors ran the assay at deep level. This table comes from immunoSEQ multiplex PCR, and its TCRdb copy is limited to in-frame clones, with some not included. The repertoire holds some 1,900,000 clones, about 95% seen once, with around 1.2% in the top ten.

This TCR derives from a young man in good health. The V call is TRBV5-1, the J call TRBJ2-7, with TRBD1 as a possible D gene (6 bases). The sample taken for sequencing was naive CD8+ T cells sorted from blood. CDR3 nucleotide sequence: TGCGCCAGCAGCTACAGGGAATACGGGGCCTACGAGCAGTACTTC. Protein product: CASSYREYGAYEQYF. The entire variable domain, with the rest obtained from reference TRBV5-1 and TRBJ2-7, is as follows: KAGVTQTPRYLIKTRGQQVTLSCSPISGHRSVSWYQQTPGQGLQFLFEYFSETQRNKGNFPGRFSGRQFSNSRSEMNVSTLELGDSALYLCASSYREYGAYEQYFGPGTRLTVT.